This T cell receptor (beta chain) was recorded in a study of blood T cells in healthy people across ages. Study-level findings and limits: Both naive CD4+ cell counts and diversity were greater in long-lived donors than in aged donors.

Per sample, a minimum of 6.5 million PBMCs were isolated. The length of the CDR3 is 17 residues. Germline V gene data show CDR1 as SGHRS and CDR2 as YFSETQ. J was trimmed by 0 bases and V by 4 bases; bases with no gene match: 9. With regard to this clonotype: Its antigen is still unknown.

Primed by a sample-barcoded 5' primer and a J-beta primer mix, a second PCR proceeded for about 6 to 12 cycles. TCRdb reprocessed the 5' RACE reads via MiXCR and lists one record per CDR3 protein. The sample consists of 500,000 to 700,000 distinct CDR3 sequences, under 30% of them appearing once. The sequenced sample was blood. V gene TRBV5-1 combines with J gene TRBJ2-5, with 10 bases matching TRBD1. This TCR came from a woman older than 75 in good health. CDR3 sequence (DNA): TGCGCCAGCAGCCAACTTCAGGGACAGGGGTACCAAGAGACCCAGTACTTC. Translated, it gives CASSQLQGQGYQETQYF.